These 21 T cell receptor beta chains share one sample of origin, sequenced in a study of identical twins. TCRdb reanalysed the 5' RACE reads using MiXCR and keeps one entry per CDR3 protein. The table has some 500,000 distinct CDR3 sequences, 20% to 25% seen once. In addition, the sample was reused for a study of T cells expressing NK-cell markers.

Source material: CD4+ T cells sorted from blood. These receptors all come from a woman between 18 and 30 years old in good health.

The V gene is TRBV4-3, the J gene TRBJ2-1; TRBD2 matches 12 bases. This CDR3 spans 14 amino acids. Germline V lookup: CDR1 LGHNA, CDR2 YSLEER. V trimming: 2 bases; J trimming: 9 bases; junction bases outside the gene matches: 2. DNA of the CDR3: TGCGCCAGCAGCCAACTAGCGGGAGGGAGTGAGCAGTTCTTC. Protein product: CASSQLAGGSEQFF.

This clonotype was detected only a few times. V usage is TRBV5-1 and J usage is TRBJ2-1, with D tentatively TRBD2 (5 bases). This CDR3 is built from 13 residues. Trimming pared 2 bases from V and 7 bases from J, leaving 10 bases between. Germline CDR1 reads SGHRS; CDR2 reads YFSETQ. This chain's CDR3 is CASSLPTGNEQFF. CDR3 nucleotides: TGCGCCAGCAGCTTACCGACGGGGAATGAGCAGTTCTTC.

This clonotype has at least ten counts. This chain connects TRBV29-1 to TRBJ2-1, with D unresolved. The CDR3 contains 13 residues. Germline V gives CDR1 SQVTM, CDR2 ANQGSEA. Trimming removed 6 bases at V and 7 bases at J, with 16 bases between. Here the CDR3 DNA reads TGCAGCGTCACAGCTCACCTAGGAAATGAGCAGTTCTTC. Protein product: CSVTAHLGNEQFF.

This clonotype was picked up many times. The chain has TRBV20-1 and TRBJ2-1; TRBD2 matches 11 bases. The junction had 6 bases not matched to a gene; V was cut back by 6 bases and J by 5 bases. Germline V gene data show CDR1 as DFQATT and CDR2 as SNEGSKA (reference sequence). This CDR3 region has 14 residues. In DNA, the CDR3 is TGCAGTGCGCTTACTAGCGGGGGTCACAATGAGCAGTTCTTC. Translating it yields CSALTSGGHNEQFF.

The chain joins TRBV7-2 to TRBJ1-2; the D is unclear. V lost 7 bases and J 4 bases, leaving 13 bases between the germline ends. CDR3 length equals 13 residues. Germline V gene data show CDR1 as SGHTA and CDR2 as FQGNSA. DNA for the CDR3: TGTGCCAGCACCCCCTCGAAGGGCTATGGCTACACCTTC. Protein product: CASTPSKGYGYTF. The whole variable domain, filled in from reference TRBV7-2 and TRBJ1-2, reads GAGVSQSPSNKVTEKGKDVELRCDPISGHTALYWYRQSLGQGLEFLIYFQGNSAPDKSGLPSDRFSAERTGGSVSTLTIQRTQQEDSAVYLCASTPSKGYGYTFGSGTRLTVV.

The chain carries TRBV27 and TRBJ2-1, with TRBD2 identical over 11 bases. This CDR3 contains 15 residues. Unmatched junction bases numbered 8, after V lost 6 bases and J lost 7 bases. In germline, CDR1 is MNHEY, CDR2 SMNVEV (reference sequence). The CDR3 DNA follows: TGTGCCAGCAGGTTAGCGGGAGGGCCGGGGAATGAGCAGTTCTTC. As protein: CASRLAGGPGNEQFF.

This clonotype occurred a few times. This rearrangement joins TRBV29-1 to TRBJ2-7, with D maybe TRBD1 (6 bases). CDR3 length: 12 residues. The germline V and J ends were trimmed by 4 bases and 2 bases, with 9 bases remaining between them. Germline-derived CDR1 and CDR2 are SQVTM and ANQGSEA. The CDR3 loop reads CSVGTEAYEQYF. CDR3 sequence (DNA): TGCAGCGTTGGGACAGAGGCCTACGAGCAGTACTTC.

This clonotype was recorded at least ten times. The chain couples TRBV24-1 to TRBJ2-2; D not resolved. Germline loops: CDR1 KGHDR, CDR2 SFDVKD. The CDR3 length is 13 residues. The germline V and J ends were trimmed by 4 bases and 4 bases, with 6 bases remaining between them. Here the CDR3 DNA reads TGTGCCACCAGTGAAATCGGCACCGGGGAGCTGTTTTTT. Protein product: CATSEIGTGELFF.

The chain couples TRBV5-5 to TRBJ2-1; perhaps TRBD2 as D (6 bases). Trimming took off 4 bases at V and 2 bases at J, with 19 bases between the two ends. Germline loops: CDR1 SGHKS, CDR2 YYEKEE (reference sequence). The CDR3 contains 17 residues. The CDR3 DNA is TGTGCCAGCAGCACCGCTGGAGGGGACGTCCCCTACAATGAGCAGTTCTTC. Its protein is CASSTAGGDVPYNEQFF.

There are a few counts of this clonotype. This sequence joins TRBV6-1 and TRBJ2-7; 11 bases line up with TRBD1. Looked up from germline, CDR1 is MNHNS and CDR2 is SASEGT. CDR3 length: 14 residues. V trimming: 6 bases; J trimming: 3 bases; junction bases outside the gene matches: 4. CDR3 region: CASRLGTGGYEQYF. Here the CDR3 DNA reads TGTGCCAGCAGACTAGGGACAGGGGGCTACGAGCAGTACTTC.

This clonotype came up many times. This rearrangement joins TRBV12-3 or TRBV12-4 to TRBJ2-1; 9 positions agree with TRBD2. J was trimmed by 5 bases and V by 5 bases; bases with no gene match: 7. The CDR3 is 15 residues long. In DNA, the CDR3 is TGTGCCAGCAGTAGGCGGGAGGGCCGGAACAATGAGCAGTTCTTC. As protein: CASSRREGRNNEQFF.

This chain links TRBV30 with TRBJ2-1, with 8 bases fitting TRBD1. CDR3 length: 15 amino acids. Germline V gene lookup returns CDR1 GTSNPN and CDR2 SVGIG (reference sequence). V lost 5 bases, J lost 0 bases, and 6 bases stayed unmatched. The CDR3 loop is CAWDRGRSSYNEQFF. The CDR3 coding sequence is TGTGCCTGGGACAGGGGAAGGAGCTCCTACAATGAGCAGTTCTTC.

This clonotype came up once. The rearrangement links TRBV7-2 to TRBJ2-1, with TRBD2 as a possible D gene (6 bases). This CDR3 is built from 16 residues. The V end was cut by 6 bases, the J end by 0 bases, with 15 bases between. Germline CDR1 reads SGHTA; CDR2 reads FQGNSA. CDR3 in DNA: TGTGCCAGCAGTGAAGCCGGGACTCTCTCCTACAATGAGCAGTTCTTC. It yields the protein CASSEAGTLSYNEQFF. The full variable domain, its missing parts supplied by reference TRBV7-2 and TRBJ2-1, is GAGVSQSPSNKVTEKGKDVELRCDPISGHTALYWYRQSLGQGLEFLIYFQGNSAPDKSGLPSDRFSAERTGGSVSTLTIQRTQQEDSAVYLCASSEAGTLSYNEQFFGPGTRLTVL.

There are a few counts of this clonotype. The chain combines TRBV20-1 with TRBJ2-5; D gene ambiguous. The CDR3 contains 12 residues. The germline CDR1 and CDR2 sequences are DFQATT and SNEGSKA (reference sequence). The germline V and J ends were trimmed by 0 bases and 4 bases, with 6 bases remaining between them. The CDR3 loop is CSARDWGETQYF. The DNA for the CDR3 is TGCAGTGCTAGAGATTGGGGAGAGACCCAGTACTTC.

The CDR3 coding sequence is TGCAGTGCTAGATATCGAGCGGGAGGGCGGCAGTATTTT. This sequence encodes CSARYRAGGRQYF. V is TRBV20-1 and J is TRBJ2-3; 10 nucleotides line up with TRBD2. Trimming at V came to 2 bases and at J to 11 bases, leaving 7 bases not matched to a gene. Germline V gene data show CDR1 as DFQATT and CDR2 as SNEGSKA (reference sequence). CDR3 length: 13 residues.

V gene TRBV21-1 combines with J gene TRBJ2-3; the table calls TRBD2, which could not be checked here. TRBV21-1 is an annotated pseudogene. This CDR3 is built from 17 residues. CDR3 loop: CASSKAVWRGSTDTQYF. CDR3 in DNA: TGTGCCAGCAGCAAAGCCGTCTGGCGGGGCAGCACAGATACGCAGTATTTT.

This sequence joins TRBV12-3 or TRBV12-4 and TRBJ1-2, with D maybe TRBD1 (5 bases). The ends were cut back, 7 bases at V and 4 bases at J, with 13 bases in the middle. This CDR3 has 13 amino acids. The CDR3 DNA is TGTGCCAGCAACTCCGACAGTCCCTATGGCTACACCTTC. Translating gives CASNSDSPYGYTF.

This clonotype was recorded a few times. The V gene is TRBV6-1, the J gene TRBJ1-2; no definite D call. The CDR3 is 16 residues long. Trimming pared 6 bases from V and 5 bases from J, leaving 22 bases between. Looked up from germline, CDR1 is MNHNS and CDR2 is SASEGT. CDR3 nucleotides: TGTGCCAGCAGCCTGGACCGAGATCATCCTTCGTATGGCTACACCTTC. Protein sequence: CASSLDRDHPSYGYTF.

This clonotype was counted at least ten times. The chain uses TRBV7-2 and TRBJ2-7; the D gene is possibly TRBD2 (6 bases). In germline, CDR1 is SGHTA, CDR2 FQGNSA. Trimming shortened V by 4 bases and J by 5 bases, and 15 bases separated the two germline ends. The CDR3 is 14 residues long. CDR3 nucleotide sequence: TGTGCCAGCAGCTATACATCCCCGGGGGACGAGCAGTACTTC. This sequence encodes CASSYTSPGDEQYF.

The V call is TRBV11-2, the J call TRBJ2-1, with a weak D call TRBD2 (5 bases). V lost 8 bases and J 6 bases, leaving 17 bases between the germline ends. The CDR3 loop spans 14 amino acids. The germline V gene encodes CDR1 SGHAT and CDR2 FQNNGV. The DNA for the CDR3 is TGTGCCAGCTCGACGGGGTACCCCCTCAATGAGCAGTTCTTC. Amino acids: CASSTGYPLNEQFF.

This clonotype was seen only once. This chain's CDR3 is CASSERGTNYNEQFF. For the CDR3, the DNA is TGTGCCAGCAGTGAACGGGGGACCAACTACAATGAGCAGTTCTTC. The rearrangement uses TRBV2 and TRBJ2-1; maybe TRBD2 (6 bases). The CDR3 has 15 residues. The V and J ends lost 2 bases and 3 bases respectively, with 11 bases between them. Germline V gene data show CDR1 as SNHLY and CDR2 as FYNNEI.